Below, 25 T cell receptor beta chains from the same sample are listed, as sequenced in a study of identical twins (dated by TCRdb to the mid-2010s). The library came from 5' RACE. TCRdb shows the sequencer as Illumina HiSeq 2000. The public sequencing data were trimmed at Q25 with fastp and processed into clonotypes with MiXCR by TCRdb, which kept only in-frame beta chains. Every distinct CDR3 protein forms one entry, paired with its most common genes and DNA. This sample has 600,000 to 850,000 distinct CDR3 sequences in its table, and about 20% of those were observed once. 13% of the sample rests with the top ten. The sample also formed part of further work on T cells expressing NK-cell markers.

The material sequenced was PBMCs. These receptors originate from a woman under 30 in good health.

The CDR3 sequence is CALGLAGGIEQYF. The CDR3 nucleotides read TGTGCCCTCGGACTAGCGGGAGGGATCGAGCAGTACTTC. This rearrangement joins TRBV10-3 to TRBJ2-7; TRBD2 aligns across 15 bases. Germline V gene lookup returns CDR1 ENHRY and CDR2 SYGVKD. This CDR3 is built from 13 residues. V shed 11 bases and J 6 bases; nucleotides not matched to a gene: 5.

This clonotype was found a few times. The chain recombines TRBV7-6 with TRBJ1-1; no reliable D call. Germline CDR1 and CDR2: SGHVS and FNYEAQ. V was cut by 5 bases and J by 6 bases, with 13 bases left in between. The CDR3 is made up of 13 amino acids. The DNA for the CDR3 is TGTGCCAGCAGCCCGACGACTAGGGCTGAAGCTTTCTTT. It translates to CASSPTTRAEAFF.

This clonotype was seen a few times. The chain couples TRBV9 to TRBJ2-2; 8 bases map to TRBD1. CDR3 length equals 15 residues. V shed 0 bases, J shed 5 bases, and the junction held 3 bases outside the gene matches. From germline, CDR1 is SGDLS and CDR2 YYNGEE. CDR3 DNA: TGTGCCAGCAGCGTAGTCAGGGGGCAAACCGGGGAGCTGTTTTTT. This translates into CASSVVRGQTGELFF.

The gene calls are TRBV6-1 and TRBJ2-1; 13 nucleotides align to TRBD2. This CDR3 has 16 residues. The germline gives CDR1 MNHNS, CDR2 SASEGT. With 3 bases clipped from V and 7 bases from J, the junction kept 6 bases outside the gene matches. As DNA, the CDR3 is TGTGCCAGCAGTGATAGGACTAGCGGGGGTAGGAATGAGCAGTTCTTC. It yields the protein CASSDRTSGGRNEQFF.

The chain has TRBV20-1 and TRBJ2-4, with D perhaps being TRBD1 or TRBD2 (5 bases each). Germline V gene sequence: CDR1 DFQATT, CDR2 SNEGSKA (reference sequence). V was clipped by 1 base and J by 0 bases, with 13 bases between them. This CDR3 is 16 amino acids long. The CDR3 loop reads CSARAWDRLAKNIQYF. DNA of the CDR3: TGCAGTGCTAGAGCATGGGACCGATTAGCCAAAAACATTCAGTACTTC.

The CDR3: CSVERAGGPNDEQFF. For the CDR3, the DNA is TGCAGCGTTGAACGAGCGGGGGGGCCGAATGACGAGCAGTTCTTC. V is TRBV29-1 and J is TRBJ2-1; 10 positions agree with TRBD2. Germline V gene lookup returns CDR1 SQVTM and CDR2 ANQGSEA. The CDR3 runs to 15 residues. Germline trimming cut 2 bases from V and 10 bases from J; bases unmatched to any gene: 11.

This clonotype was recorded many times. The J gene is TRBJ1-1, the V gene TRBV12-3 or TRBV12-4, with D possibly being TRBD1 (6 bases). With 0 bases removed from V and 7 bases from J, the gap between germline ends came to 18 bases. This CDR3 is 16 amino acids long. The CDR3 DNA is TGTGCCAGCAGTTTAGCGCTAGTCCGGGGGCTAAGTGAAGCTTTCTTT. As protein: CASSLALVRGLSEAFF.

This clonotype was picked up a small number of times. This chain links TRBV12-3 or TRBV12-4 with TRBJ2-7; D call uncertain. This CDR3 contains 14 residues. With 0 bases removed from V and 3 bases from J, the gap between germline ends came to 9 bases. The CDR3 region has the DNA TGTGCCAGCAGTTTAGCAGGACGGTTCTACGAGCAGTACTTC. This translates into CASSLAGRFYEQYF.

This clonotype has a handful of counts. The J gene is TRBJ2-7, the V gene TRBV12-3 or TRBV12-4, with D possibly called TRBD1 or TRBD2 (5 bases each). Between the trimmed V and J ends, which lost 5 bases and 2 bases, there was a span of 25 bases. This CDR3 is 18 amino acids long. The CDR3 DNA sequence: TGTGCCAGCAGTCGTTTGGGCCCCTGGTCGGGACGCACCTACGAGCAGTACTTC. Translation: CASSRLGPWSGRTYEQYF.

The table lists this clonotype with a few counts. The chain uses TRBV12-3 or TRBV12-4 and TRBJ2-7, with TRBD2 identical over 8 bases. There are 14 residues in the CDR3. The trim removed 8 bases at V and 3 bases at J, leaving 9 bases unmatched. The CDR3, as DNA: TGTGCCAGCTCGGCCGGGAGGGCCTTCTACGAGCAGTACTTC. Amino acids: CASSAGRAFYEQYF.

The chain has TRBV2 and TRBJ1-1, with no clear D. V was trimmed by 5 bases and J by 5 bases, leaving 15 bases between them. Germline V gene sequence: CDR1 SNHLY, CDR2 FYNNEI. CDR3 size: 14 residues. CDR3 sequence (DNA): TGTGCCAGCAGTTCCCGAGTCGGGCTAACTGAAGCTTTCTTT. This sequence encodes CASSSRVGLTEAFF.

The rearrangement links TRBV7-2 to TRBJ2-3; D is ambiguous. CDR3 length: 12 amino acids. The germline CDR1 and CDR2 sequences are SGHTA and FQGNSA. V shed 5 bases and J shed 10 bases, with 13 bases lying between them. Here the CDR3 DNA reads TGTGCCAGCAGCCCCATCTTCAAAGCGCAGTATTTT. This sequence encodes CASSPIFKAQYF.

In its sample, this clonotype was seen a few times. This chain joins TRBV6-2 or TRBV6-3 and TRBJ1-1, with D perhaps TRBD1 (5 bases). Trimming removed 7 bases at V and 3 bases at J, with 15 bases between. There are 14 residues in the CDR3. CDR1 and CDR2 (germline): MNHEY, SVGEGT. DNA of the CDR3: TGTGCCAGCATAGGGATAGGGGAGGACACTGAAGCTTTCTTT. Translated, it gives CASIGIGEDTEAFF.

This sequence joins TRBV6-5 and TRBJ2-7; TRBD2 matches at 10 bases. The CDR3 is 14 amino acids. V shed 4 bases, J shed 3 bases, and the junction held 3 bases outside the gene matches. CDR1 is MNHEY, CDR2 SVGAGI, per germline. CDR3 DNA sequence: TGTGCCAGCAGTTCTAGCGGGAGATTCTACGAGCAGTACTTC. Translating it yields CASSSSGRFYEQYF.

This sequence joins TRBV2 and TRBJ2-7; TRBD1 is a possible D gene (6 bases). The CDR3 is 14 residues long. Germline CDR1 is SNHLY and CDR2 is FYNNEI. Trimming took off 4 bases at V and 2 bases at J, with 12 bases between the two ends. The CDR3 coding sequence is TGTGCCAGCAGTGCCCGACAGGTAACCTACGAGCAGTACTTC. Translating it yields CASSARQVTYEQYF.

This chain uses TRBV30 with TRBJ2-7, with 8 bases lining up with TRBD2. Trimming at V came to 2 bases and at J to 6 bases, leaving 6 bases not matched to a gene. The CDR3 contains 13 residues. Per the germline V gene, CDR1 is GTSNPN and CDR2 is SVGIG (reference sequence). The CDR3 DNA is TGTGCCTGGAGTTCCGGGACTAGGCGCGAGCAGTACTTC. Amino acid sequence: CAWSSGTRREQYF.

In this sample, this clonotype turned up a few times. The chain combines TRBV10-3 with TRBJ2-1; 13 bases align to TRBD2. V dropped 10 bases and J dropped 6; count of bases not matched to a gene: 6. This CDR3 contains 14 residues. CDR1 is ENHRY and CDR2 is SYGVKD in the germline V gene. CDR3 DNA: TGTGCCACCGGACTAGCGGGAGATATCAATGAGCAGTTCTTC. It codes for CATGLAGDINEQFF.

This clonotype was seen a few times. The chain joins TRBV18 to TRBJ2-2; unclear D gene. Looked up from germline, CDR1 is KGHSH and CDR2 is LQKENI. Trimming shortened V by 4 bases and J by 4 bases, and 7 bases separated the two germline ends. The CDR3 has 13 residues. Written as DNA, the CDR3 is TGTGCCAGCTCACTGACCCCCACCGGGGAGCTGTTTTTT. As protein: CASSLTPTGELFF.

The V call is TRBV4-1, the J call TRBJ2-3; 9 bases are shared with TRBD2. Per germline, CDR1 MGHRA and CDR2 YSYEKL. V was pared by 1 base and J by 1 base, with 6 bases of the junction left unmatched. The CDR3 loop spans 17 amino acids. This chain's CDR3 is CASSQAGGGAGTDTQYF. In DNA, the CDR3 is TGCGCCAGCAGCCAAGCTGGCGGGGGGGCCGGCACAGATACGCAGTATTTT.

This clonotype was found once. The chain uses TRBV7-9 and TRBJ1-4; 10 positions agree with TRBD1. CDR1 SEHNR and CDR2 FQNEAQ come from the germline V gene (reference sequence). Trimming removed 2 bases from V and 8 bases from J; junction bases left unmatched: 2. The CDR3 covers 14 residues. CDR3 region: CASSLWDRGEKLFF. CDR3 DNA sequence: TGTGCCAGCAGCTTATGGGACAGGGGCGAAAAACTGTTTTTT.

V and J are TRBV9 and TRBJ2-5, with TRBD2 identical over 10 bases. This CDR3 is 15 amino acids long. V lost 4 bases to trimming and J lost 5 bases; unmatched junction nucleotides: 8. The germline gives CDR1 SGDLS, CDR2 YYNGEE. The CDR3, as DNA: TGTGCCAGCAGCCCTTTAAGCGGGGGGGCGGAGACCCAGTACTTC. Translation: CASSPLSGGAETQYF.

The genes are TRBV5-1 and TRBJ1-2; tentative D call: TRBD1 (6 bases). CDR3 length: 14 amino acids. V was cut by 0 bases and J by 6 bases, with 12 bases left in between. The V gene's germline CDR1 is SGHRS and CDR2 YFSETQ. CDR3: CASSLEGESNGYTF. The CDR3 DNA follows: TGCGCCAGCAGCTTGGAGGGGGAAAGTAATGGCTACACCTTC. Looking up the rest from reference TRBV5-1 and TRBJ1-2 gives the full variable domain: KAGVTQTPRYLIKTRGQQVTLSCSPISGHRSVSWYQQTPGQGLQFLFEYFSETQRNKGNFPGRFSGRQFSNSRSEMNVSTLELGDSALYLCASSLEGESNGYTFGSGTRLTVV.

The V call is TRBV20-1, the J call TRBJ2-7; 7 bases line up with TRBD2. Germline assignment: CDR1 DFQATT and CDR2 SNEGSKA (reference sequence). J was trimmed by 1 base and V by 3 bases; bases with no gene match: 9. The CDR3 loop spans 15 amino acids. CDR3: CSARRILAPSYEQYF. The CDR3 DNA follows: TGCAGTGCTAGGCGGATACTAGCGCCTTCCTACGAGCAGTACTTC.

The rearrangement uses TRBV20-1 and TRBJ1-1; 7 nucleotides align to TRBD1. CDR1 and CDR2 (germline): DFQATT, SNEGSKA (reference sequence). The CDR3 length is 14 residues. With 2 bases clipped from V and 4 bases from J, the junction kept 7 bases outside the gene matches. CDR3 loop: CSARFRGSSTEAFF. In DNA, the CDR3 is TGCAGTGCTAGATTCAGGGGGTCGAGCACTGAAGCTTTCTTT.

This clonotype has more than one count but fewer than ten. The V and J genes are TRBV5-5 and TRBJ1-1; D gene unclear. Trimming left V 2 bases short and J 4 bases short, with 12 bases between. There are 14 residues in the CDR3. The germline CDR1 and CDR2 sequences are SGHKS and YYEKEE (reference sequence). The CDR3 DNA reads as TGTGCCAGCAGCTTCTCGGCGGGCCGCACTGAAGCTTTCTTT. Translated, it gives CASSFSAGRTEAFF. The whole variable domain, filled in from reference TRBV5-5 and TRBJ1-1, reads DAGVTQSPTHLIKTRGQQVTLRCSPISGHKSVSWYQQVLGQGPQFIFQYYEKEERGRGNFPDRFSARQFPNYSSELNVNALLLGDSALYLCASSFSAGRTEAFFGQGTRLTVV.